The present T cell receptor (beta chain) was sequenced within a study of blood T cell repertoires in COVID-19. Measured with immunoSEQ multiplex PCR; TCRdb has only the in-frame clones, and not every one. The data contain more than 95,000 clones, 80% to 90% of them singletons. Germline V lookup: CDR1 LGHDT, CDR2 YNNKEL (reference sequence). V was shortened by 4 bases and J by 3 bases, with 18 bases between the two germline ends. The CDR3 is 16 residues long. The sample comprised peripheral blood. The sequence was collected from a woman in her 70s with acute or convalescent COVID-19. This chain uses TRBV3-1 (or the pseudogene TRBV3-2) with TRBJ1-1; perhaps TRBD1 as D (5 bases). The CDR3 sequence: CASSPIGGGGDTEAFF. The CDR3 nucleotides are TGTGCCAGCAGCCCGATTGGGGGGGGAGGGGACACTGAAGCTTTCTTT.